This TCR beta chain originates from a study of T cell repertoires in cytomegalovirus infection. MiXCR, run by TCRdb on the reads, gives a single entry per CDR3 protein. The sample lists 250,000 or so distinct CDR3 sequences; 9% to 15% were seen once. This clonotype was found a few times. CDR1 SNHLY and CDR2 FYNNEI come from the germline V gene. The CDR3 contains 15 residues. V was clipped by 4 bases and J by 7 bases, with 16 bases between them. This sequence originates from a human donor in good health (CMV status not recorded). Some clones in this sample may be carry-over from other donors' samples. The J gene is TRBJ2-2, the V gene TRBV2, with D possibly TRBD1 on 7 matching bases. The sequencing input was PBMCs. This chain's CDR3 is CASSATGGGSGELFF. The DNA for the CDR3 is TGTGCCAGCAGTGCTACCGGAGGGGGCAGCGGGGAGCTGTTTTTT.